This T cell receptor (beta chain) emerged from a study of cytomegalovirus exposure and HLA in healthy donors. Whole-study context: Earlier work reported 95 million to 130 million unique TCR beta sequences from about 180 million T cells. Study observations and caveats: TCR sequences were mostly rare, though some public TCRs occurred in many donors. Some V segments, TRBV6-2 and TRBV6-3 among them, were indistinguishable and were therefore excluded. Later on, an analysis tied about 17,000 TCR beta sequences to HLA alleles at 0.05 false discovery rate.

This clone was picked up one time. What it binds is not known. V dropped 3 bases and J dropped 4 bases, with 10 bases sitting between them. The CDR3 is 15 amino acids. Germline values: CDR1 LNHDA, CDR2 SQIVND (reference sequence). The PCR contained 60 Vbeta and 13 Jbeta primers. The repertoire was sequenced with immunoSEQ multiplex PCR; TCRdb's copy has only in-frame clones and lacks some. The sample yields 150,000 to 200,000 clones, approximately 75% seen once. The source material was PBMCs. The chain combines TRBV19 with TRBJ2-6, with D uncertain. This clonotype was obtained from a woman aged 18-30 years in good health and CMV-seronegative. CDR3 loop: CASSITAGGANVLTF. The CDR3 coding sequence is TGTGCCAGTAGTATTACGGCAGGAGGGGCCAACGTCCTGACTTTC.